This TCR beta chain stems from a study of cytomegalovirus exposure and HLA in healthy donors. General study findings and limits: Researchers reported that three CMV-associated chains were confirmed in vitro as CMV antigen-specific.

This CDR3 is built from 15 residues. Trimming pared 1 base from V and 4 bases from J, leaving 15 bases between. The germline V gene encodes CDR1 SGHRS and CDR2 YFSETQ. On this clone itself: Its antigen is not known.

Primers included in the PCR were 60 Vbeta and 13 Jbeta primers. Authors' methods: Around 9.9 million shared chains were among the 80 million or so unique TCR beta chains that a later analysis counted. The table came from immunoSEQ multiplex PCR; TCRdb's copy has only in-frame clones and leaves some out. The V and J calls and the clone size are those of that table, but D and trimming were determined from the DNA. In the table there are a few hundred thousand clones, less than 80% of which are singletons. The TCR was taken from a girl between 2 and 10 years old in good health and CMV-seronegative. Sequencing used PBMCs. This rearrangement joins TRBV5-1 to TRBJ2-7; possibly TRBD2 for D (6 bases). CDR3 DNA: TGCGCCAGCAGCTTGTCTCCGGGGGTTCCTTACGAGCAGTACTTC. It is translated as CASSLSPGVPYEQYF. The complete variable domain, with remaining parts taken from reference TRBV5-1 and TRBJ2-7, reads KAGVTQTPRYLIKTRGQQVTLSCSPISGHRSVSWYQQTPGQGLQFLFEYFSETQRNKGNFPGRFSGRQFSNSRSEMNVSTLELGDSALYLCASSLSPGVPYEQYFGPGTRLTVT.